Below are 4 T cell receptor beta chains sequenced from a single sample in a study of cytomegalovirus exposure and HLA in healthy donors. Researchers ran the PCR with 60 Vbeta and 13 Jbeta primers. TCRdb keeps only in-frame clones here, not all; method: immunoSEQ multiplex PCR. The sample shows tens of thousands of clones, approximately 71% of them seen only once. The specimen was PBMCs. The receptors derive from a man aged 40-55 years in good health and CMV-seronegative.

The gene calls are TRBV2 and TRBJ2-7, with 7 positions matching TRBD1. CDR1 and CDR2 from the germline V gene are SNHLY and FYNNEI. This CDR3 is 15 amino acids long. V gave up 6 bases and J gave up 3 bases; unmatched junction bases: 11. CDR3: CASRVSGTAGYEQYF. CDR3 DNA: TGTGCCAGCAGAGTCTCCGGGACAGCAGGCTACGAGCAGTACTTC. The full variable domain, in which reference TRBV2 and TRBJ2-7 provide the parts outside the CDR3, is EPEVTQTPSHQVTQMGQEVILRCVPISNHLYFYWYRQILGQKVEFLVSFYNNEISEKSEIFDDQFSVERPDGSNFTLKIRSTKLEDSAMYFCASRVSGTAGYEQYFGPGTRLTVT.

The chain joins TRBV27 to TRBJ2-7; 7 bases are shared with TRBD1. The CDR3 loop spans 17 amino acids. Unmatched junction bases numbered 10, after V lost 0 bases and J lost 2 bases. The V gene's germline CDR1 is MNHEY and CDR2 SMNVEV (reference sequence). This CDR3 reads CASSLSLGDRVPYEQYF. The CDR3 nucleotides read TGTGCCAGCAGTTTATCTCTAGGGGACAGAGTACCCTACGAGCAGTACTTC.

This clone was detected a few times. This chain joins TRBV29-1 and TRBJ2-1; D is possibly TRBD2 (5 bases). Germline V CDR1 and CDR2: SQVTM, ANQGSEA. V was shortened by 0 bases and J by 4 bases, with 16 bases between the two germline ends. The CDR3 has 16 residues. This CDR3 reads CSVEDQVGAVYNEQFF. The CDR3, as DNA: TGCAGCGTTGAAGATCAAGTGGGAGCCGTTTACAATGAGCAGTTCTTC.

This clone came up once. J is TRBJ1-3 and V is TRBV2; D is ambiguous. The CDR3 extends over 14 amino acids. V was clipped by 5 bases and J by 0 bases, with 8 bases between them. Germline CDR1 is SNHLY and CDR2 is FYNNEI. The CDR3 loop reads CASSTTSSGNTIYF. In nucleotides, the CDR3 is TGTGCCAGCAGTACGACTAGCTCTGGAAACACCATATATTTT. Supplemented by reference TRBV2 and TRBJ1-3, the full variable domain reads EPEVTQTPSHQVTQMGQEVILRCVPISNHLYFYWYRQILGQKVEFLVSFYNNEISEKSEIFDDQFSVERPDGSNFTLKIRSTKLEDSAMYFCASSTTSSGNTIYFGEGSWLTVV.